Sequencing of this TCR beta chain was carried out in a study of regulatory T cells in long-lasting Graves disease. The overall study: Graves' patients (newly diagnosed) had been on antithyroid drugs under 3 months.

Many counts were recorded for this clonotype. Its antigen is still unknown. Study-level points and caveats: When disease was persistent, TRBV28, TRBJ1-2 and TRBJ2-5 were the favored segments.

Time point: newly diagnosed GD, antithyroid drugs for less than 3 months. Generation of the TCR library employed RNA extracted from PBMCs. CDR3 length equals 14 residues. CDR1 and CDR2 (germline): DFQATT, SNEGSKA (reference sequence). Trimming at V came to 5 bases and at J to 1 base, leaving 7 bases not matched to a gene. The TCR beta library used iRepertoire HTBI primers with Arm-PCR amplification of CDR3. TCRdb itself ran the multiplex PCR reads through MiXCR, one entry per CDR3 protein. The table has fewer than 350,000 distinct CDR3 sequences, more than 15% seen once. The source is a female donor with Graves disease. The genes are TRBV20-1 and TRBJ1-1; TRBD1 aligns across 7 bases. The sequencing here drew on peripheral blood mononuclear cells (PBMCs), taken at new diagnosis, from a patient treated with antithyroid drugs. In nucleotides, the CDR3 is TGCAGTGCTTCAACAGGGGCCAGGAACACTGAAGCTTTCTTT. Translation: CSASTGARNTEAFF.